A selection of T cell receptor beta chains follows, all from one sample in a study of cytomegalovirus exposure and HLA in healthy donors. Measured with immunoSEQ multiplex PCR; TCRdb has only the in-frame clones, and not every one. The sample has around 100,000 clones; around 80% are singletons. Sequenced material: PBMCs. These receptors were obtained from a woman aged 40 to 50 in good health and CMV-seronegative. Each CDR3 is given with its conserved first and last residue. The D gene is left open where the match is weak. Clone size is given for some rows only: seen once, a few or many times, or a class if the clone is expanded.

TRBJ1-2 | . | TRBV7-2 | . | CASSSTSWPNYGYTF | TGTGCCAGCAGCTCCACCTCCTGGCCTAACTATGGCTACACCTTC
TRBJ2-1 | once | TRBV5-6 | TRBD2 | CVSSLAASGSYYNEQFF | TGTGTCAGCAGCTTGGCGGCTAGCGGGAGCTATTACAATGAGCAGTTCTTC
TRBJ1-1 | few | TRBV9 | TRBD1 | CASSPQMRDSSPEAFF | TGTGCCAGCAGCCCTCAGATGAGGGACAGCTCTCCTGAAGCTTTCTTT
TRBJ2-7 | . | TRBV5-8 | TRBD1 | CASSLAGTVFYEQYF | TGTGCCAGCAGCTTGGCGGGGACAGTCTTTTACGAGCAGTACTTC
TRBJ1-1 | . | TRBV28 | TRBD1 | CASSSLPGTGRNTEAFF | TGTGCCAGCAGTTCCCTCCCCGGGACAGGGAGGAACACTGAAGCTTTCTTT
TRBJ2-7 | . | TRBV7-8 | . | CASSHPWRGRGYEQYF | TGTGCCAGCAGCCACCCCTGGAGGGGGCGCGGGTACGAGCAGTACTTC
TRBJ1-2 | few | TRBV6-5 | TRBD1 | CASSYSDRAGYGYTF | TGTGCCAGCAGTTACTCGGACAGGGCGGGGTATGGCTACACCTTC
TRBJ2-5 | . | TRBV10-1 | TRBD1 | CASSDDDRAYQETQYF | TGCGCCAGCAGTGATGATGACAGGGCCTACCAAGAGACCCAGTACTTC
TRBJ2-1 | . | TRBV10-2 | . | CAGSRRPKGEQFF | TGCGCGGGCTCGAGGAGGCCTAAGGGTGAGCAGTTCTTC
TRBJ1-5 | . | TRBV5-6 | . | CASSLGRIDQPQHF | TGTGCCAGCAGCTTGGGCAGGATCGATCAGCCCCAGCATTTT
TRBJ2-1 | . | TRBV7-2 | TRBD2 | CASSPVGLAGGIYNEQFF | TGTGCCAGCAGCCCAGTGGGACTAGCAGGGGGGATATACAATGAGCAGTTCTTC
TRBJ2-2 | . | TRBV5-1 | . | CASSLAGPTGELFF | TGCGCCAGCAGCTTGGCAGGCCCAACCGGGGAGCTGTTTTTT
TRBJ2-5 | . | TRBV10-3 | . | CAISASGRPETQYF | TGTGCCATCAGTGCAAGCGGCCGACCAGAGACCCAGTACTTC
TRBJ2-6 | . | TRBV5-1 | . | CASTLVGTPSGANVLTF | TGCGCCAGCACCCTGGTGGGGACACCCTCTGGGGCCAACGTCCTGACTTTC
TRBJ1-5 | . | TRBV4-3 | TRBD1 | CASSQEGTDGKPQHF | TGCGCCAGCAGCCAGGAAGGGACAGATGGGAAGCCCCAGCATTTT